The sequence of this T cell receptor (beta chain) was determined in a study of T cells in localized non-small cell lung cancer (dated by TCRdb to the early 2020s). Study-wide context: The study examined T cell repertoires in 200 to 300 patients with early-stage NSCLC and compared tumors with uninvolved tumor-adjacent lungs. The cohort comprised some 240 treatment-naïve NSCLC patients with resected, localized lung tumors. A mean age of around 66 years was recorded for the NSCLC patients, of whom under 150 were male and 85 to 110 were female.

TCR beta CDR3 regions were sequenced from DNA using the immunoSEQ Assay. Per the original workflow: To compute T cell density, TCR beta template counts were normalized to usable DNA, which was estimated by amplifying housekeeping genes. Using the preseqR package, richness was estimated by extrapolating to 120,000 templates for tissue samples and 400,000 templates for PBMC samples. Clonality was defined as one minus Pielou's evenness. Tissue-enriched TCRs were identified through differential abundance testing performed on productive amino-acid clonotypes, with a minimum total count of 5 and an alpha of 0.1. Repertoire overlap between compartments was quantified with the Jaccard Index and Morisita Overlap Index. GLIPH grouped TCR beta CDR3s together with public tetramer-defined viral CDR3s, and a viral motif had to include at least three viral sequences and also show V-gene enrichment. Here the immuneACCESS table is served through TCRdb, limited to in-frame sequences with V and J called. Missing clones are a known gap in these copies; in checked studies unresolved V genes cover under half, and the rest lacks a known reason. The V and J calls and the clone size are those of that table, but D and trimming were determined from the DNA. Within this sample are 20,000 to 25,000 clones, with around 86% of them counted one time only. The top ten clonotypes cover 22% of the sample.

What the study reported, not specific to this receptor: Because multi-region tumor sequencing was not done, intratumor heterogeneity could not be ruled out. Higher blood T cell density associated with longer overall survival, while higher adjacent-lung clonality associated with shorter survival. The highest T cell clonality was observed in uninvolved tumor-adjacent lung, where clonality exceeded that of tumor, suggesting that antigenic responses were more focused in uninvolved tumor-adjacent lung. Since the design was exploratory, TCR variables were selected using unadjusted p-values with no false-discovery rate correction. A median of around 50 of the top 100 tumor clones were detected in paired uninvolved adjacent lung, and some 28 of these tumor clones were also found among the top 100 clones of the paired uninvolved adjacent lung.

V and J are truncated by 3 bases and 5 bases respectively, leaving an intervening sequence of 14 bases. Reading the germline V gene gives CDR1 MNHNS and CDR2 SASEGT. From its cysteine to its phenylalanine, the CDR3 spans 14 amino acids. The DNA shown is the 42-base CDR3, in frame from base 1. At diagnosis, peripheral blood, uninvolved tumor-adjacent lung and tumor were collected and were preserved as a mix of fresh-frozen and FFPE material. For TCR repertoire profiling, blood samples were analyzed as peripheral blood mononuclear cells. Notes on this clone: The specificity of this receptor is unknown. No much larger clonotype is one base removed from it; base qualities were not supplied.

The sequenced sample was peripheral blood, obtained before any cancer treatment. The TCR was taken from a man aged 40 to 70 with stage I squamous cell lung carcinoma. Here the chain combines TRBV6-1 and TRBJ2-7; the D gene cannot be resolved beyond TRBD1 or TRBD2, each matching 6 bases. The DNA reads TGTGCCAGCAGTGAGTTTTGGGGGGCCGACGAGCAGTACTTC. Its translation is CASSEFWGADEQYF.